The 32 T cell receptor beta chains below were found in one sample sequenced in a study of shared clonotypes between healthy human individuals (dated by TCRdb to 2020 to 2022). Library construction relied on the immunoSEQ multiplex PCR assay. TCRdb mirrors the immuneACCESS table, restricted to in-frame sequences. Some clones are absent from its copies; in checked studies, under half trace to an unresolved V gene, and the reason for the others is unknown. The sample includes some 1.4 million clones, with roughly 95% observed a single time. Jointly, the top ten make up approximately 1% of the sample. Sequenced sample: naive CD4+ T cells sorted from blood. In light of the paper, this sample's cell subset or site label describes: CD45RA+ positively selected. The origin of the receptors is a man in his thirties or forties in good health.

CDR3 coding DNA: TGTGCCAGCACCGGACCGGGGGTAGAGAACACCGGGGAGCTGTTTTTT. It yields the protein CASTGPGVENTGELFF. This chain uses TRBV9 with TRBJ2-2; the D gene is possibly TRBD2 (6 bases). Trimming shortened V by 6 bases and J by 1 base, and 16 bases separated the two germline ends. The CDR3 covers 16 residues. Germline lookup yields CDR1 SGDLS and CDR2 YYNGEE.

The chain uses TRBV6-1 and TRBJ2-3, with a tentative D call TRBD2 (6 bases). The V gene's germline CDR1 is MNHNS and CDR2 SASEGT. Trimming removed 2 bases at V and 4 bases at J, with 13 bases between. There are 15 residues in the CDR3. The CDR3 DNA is TGTGCCAGCAGTGAACCGGCGGGATGGTCAGATACGCAGTATTTT. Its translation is CASSEPAGWSDTQYF.

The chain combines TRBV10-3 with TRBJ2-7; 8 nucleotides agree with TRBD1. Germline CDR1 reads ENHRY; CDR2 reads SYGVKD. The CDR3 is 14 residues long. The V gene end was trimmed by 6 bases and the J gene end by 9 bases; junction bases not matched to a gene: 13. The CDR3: CAIRGGTGNSVQYF. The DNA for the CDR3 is TGTGCCATCAGGGGCGGGACAGGCAATTCGGTGCAGTACTTC.

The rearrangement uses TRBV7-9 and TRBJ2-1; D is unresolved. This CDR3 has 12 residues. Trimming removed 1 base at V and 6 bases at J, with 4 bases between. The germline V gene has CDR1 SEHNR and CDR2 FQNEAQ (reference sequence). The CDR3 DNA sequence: TGTGCCAGCAGCTTAGACGGCAATGAGCAGTTCTTC. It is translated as CASSLDGNEQFF.

The chain's CDR3 is CASSLEFDSSYEQYF. The DNA for the CDR3 is TGTGCCAGCAGCTTAGAGTTCGACAGCTCCTACGAGCAGTACTTC. The V call is TRBV7-2, the J call TRBJ2-7; possibly TRBD1 for D (5 bases). Germline values: CDR1 SGHTA, CDR2 FQGNSA. V lost 1 base and J lost 0, with 10 bases in between. The CDR3 is made up of 15 amino acids.

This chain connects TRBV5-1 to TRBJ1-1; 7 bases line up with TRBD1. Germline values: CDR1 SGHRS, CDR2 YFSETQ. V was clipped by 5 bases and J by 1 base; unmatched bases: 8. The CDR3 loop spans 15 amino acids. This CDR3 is CASRPAGTANTEAFF. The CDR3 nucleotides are TGCGCCAGCAGACCGGCCGGGACAGCGAACACTGAAGCTTTCTTT.

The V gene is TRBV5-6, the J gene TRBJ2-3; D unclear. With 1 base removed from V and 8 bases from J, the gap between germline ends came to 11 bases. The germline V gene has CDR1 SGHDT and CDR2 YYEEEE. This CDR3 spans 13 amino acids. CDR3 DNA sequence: TGTGCCAGCAGCTTGACGGGTGGGGTTACGCAGTATTTT. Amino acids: CASSLTGGVTQYF.

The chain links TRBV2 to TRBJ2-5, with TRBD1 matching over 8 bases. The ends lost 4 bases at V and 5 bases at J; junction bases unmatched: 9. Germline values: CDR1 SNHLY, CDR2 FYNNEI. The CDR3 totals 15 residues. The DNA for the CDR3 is TGTGCCAGCAGTGGCCGGAGACAGGGGTTTGAGACCCAGTACTTC. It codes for CASSGRRQGFETQYF.

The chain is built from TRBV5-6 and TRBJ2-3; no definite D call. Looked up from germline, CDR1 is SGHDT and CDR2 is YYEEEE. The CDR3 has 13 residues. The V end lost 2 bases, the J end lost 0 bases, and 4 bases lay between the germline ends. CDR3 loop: CASSFRSTDTQYF. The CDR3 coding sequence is TGTGCCAGCAGCTTTCGTAGCACAGATACGCAGTATTTT.

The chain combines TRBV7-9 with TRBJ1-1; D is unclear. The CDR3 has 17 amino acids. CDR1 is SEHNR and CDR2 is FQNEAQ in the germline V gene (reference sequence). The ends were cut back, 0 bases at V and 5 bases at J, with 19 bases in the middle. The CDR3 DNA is TGTGCCAGCAGCTTAGCTTCAAGGGATAGTCAGTGGACTGAAGCTTTCTTT. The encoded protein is CASSLASRDSQWTEAFF.

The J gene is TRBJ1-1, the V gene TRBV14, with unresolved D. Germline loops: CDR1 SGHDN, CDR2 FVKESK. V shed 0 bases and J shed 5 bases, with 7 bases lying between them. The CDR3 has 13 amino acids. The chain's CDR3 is CASSQDLLTEAFF. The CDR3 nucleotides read TGTGCCAGCAGCCAAGATCTGTTAACTGAAGCTTTCTTT.

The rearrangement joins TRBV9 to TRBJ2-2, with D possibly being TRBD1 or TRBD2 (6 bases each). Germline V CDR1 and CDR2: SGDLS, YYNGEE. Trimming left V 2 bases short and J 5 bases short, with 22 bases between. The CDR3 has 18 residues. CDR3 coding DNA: TGTGCCAGCAGCGTTCATTCCCGGGGGCCGTCTGATACCGGGGAGCTGTTTTTT. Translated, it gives CASSVHSRGPSDTGELFF.

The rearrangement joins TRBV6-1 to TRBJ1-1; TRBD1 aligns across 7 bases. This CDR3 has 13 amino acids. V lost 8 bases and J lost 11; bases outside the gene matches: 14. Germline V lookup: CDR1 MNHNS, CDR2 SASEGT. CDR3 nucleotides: TGTGCCAGCTTAATGCCGACAGGGTGGCGGGCTTTCTTT. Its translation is CASLMPTGWRAFF.

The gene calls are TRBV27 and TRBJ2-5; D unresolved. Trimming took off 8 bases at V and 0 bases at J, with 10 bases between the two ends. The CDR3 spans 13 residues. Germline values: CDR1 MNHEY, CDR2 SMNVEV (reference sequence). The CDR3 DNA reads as TGTGCCAGCCGGCCTGGGTACCAAGAGACCCAGTACTTC. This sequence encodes CASRPGYQETQYF.

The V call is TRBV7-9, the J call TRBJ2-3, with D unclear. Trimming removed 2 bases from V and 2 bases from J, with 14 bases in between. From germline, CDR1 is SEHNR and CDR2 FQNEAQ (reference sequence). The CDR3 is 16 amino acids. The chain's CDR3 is CASSLRALKYTDTQYF. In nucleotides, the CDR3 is TGTGCCAGCAGCTTAAGGGCCCTAAAATACACAGATACGCAGTATTTT. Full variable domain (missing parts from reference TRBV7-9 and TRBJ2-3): DTGVSQNPRHKITKRGQNVTFRCDPISEHNRLYWYRQTLGQGPEFLTYFQNEAQLEKSRLLSDRFSAERPKGSFSTLEIQRTEQGDSAMYLCASSLRALKYTDTQYFGPGTRLTVL.

CDR3 protein: CAISETDTEAFF. CDR3 sequence (DNA): TGTGCCATCAGTGAGACGGACACTGAAGCTTTCTTT. The rearrangement uses TRBV10-3 and TRBJ1-1; D gene unclear. The V and J ends lost 2 bases and 3 bases respectively, with 4 bases between them. CDR1 and CDR2 from the germline V gene are ENHRY and SYGVKD. The CDR3 contains 12 residues.

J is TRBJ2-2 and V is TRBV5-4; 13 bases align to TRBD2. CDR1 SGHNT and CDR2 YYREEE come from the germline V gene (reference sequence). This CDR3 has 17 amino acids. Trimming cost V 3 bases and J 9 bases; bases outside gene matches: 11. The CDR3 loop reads CASSWGTSGTGWRELFF. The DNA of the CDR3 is TGTGCCAGCAGCTGGGGGACTAGCGGGACCGGCTGGAGGGAGCTGTTTTTT.

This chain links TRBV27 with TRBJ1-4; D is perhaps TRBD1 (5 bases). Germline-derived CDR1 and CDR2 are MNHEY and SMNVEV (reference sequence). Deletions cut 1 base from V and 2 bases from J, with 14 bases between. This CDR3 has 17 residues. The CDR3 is CASSLFLPRVTNEKLFF. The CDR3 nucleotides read TGTGCCAGCAGTTTATTCCTCCCCAGGGTTACTAATGAAAAACTGTTTTTT.

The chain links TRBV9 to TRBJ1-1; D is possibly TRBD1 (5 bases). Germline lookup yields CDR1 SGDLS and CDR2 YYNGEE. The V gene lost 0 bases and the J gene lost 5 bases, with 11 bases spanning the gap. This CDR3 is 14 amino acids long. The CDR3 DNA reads TGTGCCAGCAGCGTAGACCCAGGGTCTACTGAAGCTTTCTTT. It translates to CASSVDPGSTEAFF.

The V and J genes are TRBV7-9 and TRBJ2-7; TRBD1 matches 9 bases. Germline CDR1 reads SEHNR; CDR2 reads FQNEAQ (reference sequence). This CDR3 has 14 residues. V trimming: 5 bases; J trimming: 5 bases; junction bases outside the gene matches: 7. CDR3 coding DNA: TGTGCCAGCAGCCCCGGGACAGGGTACAACGAGCAGTACTTC. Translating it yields CASSPGTGYNEQYF.

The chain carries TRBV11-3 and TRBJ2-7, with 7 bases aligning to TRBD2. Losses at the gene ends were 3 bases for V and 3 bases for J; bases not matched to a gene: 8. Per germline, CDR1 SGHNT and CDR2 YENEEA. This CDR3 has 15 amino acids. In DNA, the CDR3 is TGTGCCAGCAGCTTGGGGCCCGGGGACTACTACGAGCAGTACTTC. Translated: CASSLGPGDYYEQYF.

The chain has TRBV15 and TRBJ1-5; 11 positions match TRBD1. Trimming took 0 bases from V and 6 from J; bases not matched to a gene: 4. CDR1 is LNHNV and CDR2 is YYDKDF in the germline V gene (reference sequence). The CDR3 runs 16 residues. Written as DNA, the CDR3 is TGTGCCACCAGCAGAGATCCGGACAGGGGGCGTCAGCCCCAGCATTTT. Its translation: CATSRDPDRGRQPQHF.

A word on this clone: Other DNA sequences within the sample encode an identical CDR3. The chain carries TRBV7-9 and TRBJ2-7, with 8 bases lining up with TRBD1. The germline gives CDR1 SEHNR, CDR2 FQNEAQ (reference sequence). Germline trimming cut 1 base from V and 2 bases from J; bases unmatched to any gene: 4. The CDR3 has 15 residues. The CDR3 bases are TGTGCCAGCAGCTTAGGTGCAGGGGGCCCCTACGAGCAGTACTTC. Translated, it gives CASSLGAGGPYEQYF.

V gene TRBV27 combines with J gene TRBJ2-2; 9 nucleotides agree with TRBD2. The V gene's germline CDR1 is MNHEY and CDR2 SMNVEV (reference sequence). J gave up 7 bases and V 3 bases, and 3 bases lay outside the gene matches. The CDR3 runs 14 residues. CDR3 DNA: TGTGCCAGCAGTTTGGGACTAGCTGTCGGGGAGCTGTTTTTT. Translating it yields CASSLGLAVGELFF.

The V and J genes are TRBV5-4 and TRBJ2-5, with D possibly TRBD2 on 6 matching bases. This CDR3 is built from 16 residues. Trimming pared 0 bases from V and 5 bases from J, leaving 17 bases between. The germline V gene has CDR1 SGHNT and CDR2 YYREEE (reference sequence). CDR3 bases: TGTGCCAGCAGCTTGGCCACGGGACTCGGGATGGAGACCCAGTACTTC. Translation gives CASSLATGLGMETQYF.

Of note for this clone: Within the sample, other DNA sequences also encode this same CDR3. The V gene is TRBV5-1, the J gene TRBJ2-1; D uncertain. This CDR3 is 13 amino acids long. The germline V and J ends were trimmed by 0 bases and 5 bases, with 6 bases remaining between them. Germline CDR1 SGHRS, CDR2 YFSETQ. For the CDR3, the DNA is TGCGCCAGCAGCTTGGCCCCGAACAATGAGCAGTTCTTC. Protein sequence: CASSLAPNNEQFF.

The CDR3 spells CASSARGEKLFF. The CDR3 nucleotides read TGTGCCAGCTCGGCTCGGGGGGAAAAACTGTTTTTT. The V gene is TRBV2, the J gene TRBJ1-4; possibly TRBD1 for D (5 bases). Germline V CDR1 and CDR2: SNHLY, FYNNEI. This CDR3 is built from 12 residues. The ends were cut back, 8 bases at V and 8 bases at J, with 12 bases in the middle.

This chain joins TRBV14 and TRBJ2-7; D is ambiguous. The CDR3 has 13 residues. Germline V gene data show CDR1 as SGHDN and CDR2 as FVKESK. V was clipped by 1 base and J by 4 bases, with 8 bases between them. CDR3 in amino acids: CASSQVTPYEQYF. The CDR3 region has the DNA TGTGCCAGCAGCCAAGTCACACCATACGAGCAGTACTTC.

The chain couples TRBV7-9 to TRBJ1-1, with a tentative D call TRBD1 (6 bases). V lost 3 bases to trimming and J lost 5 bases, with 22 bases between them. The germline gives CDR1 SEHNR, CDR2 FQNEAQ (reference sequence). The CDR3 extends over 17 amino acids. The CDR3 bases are TGTGCCAGCAGCTTTACAGGGCTCCTCAGCTCAAGGACTGAAGCTTTCTTT. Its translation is CASSFTGLLSSRTEAFF.

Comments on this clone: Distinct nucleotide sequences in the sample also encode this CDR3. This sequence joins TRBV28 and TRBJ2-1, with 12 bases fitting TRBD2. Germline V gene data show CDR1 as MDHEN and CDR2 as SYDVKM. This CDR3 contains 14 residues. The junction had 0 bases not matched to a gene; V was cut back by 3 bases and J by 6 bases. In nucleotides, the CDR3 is TGTGCCAGCAGTTTGACTAGCGGGAGCAATGAGCAGTTCTTC. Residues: CASSLTSGSNEQFF.

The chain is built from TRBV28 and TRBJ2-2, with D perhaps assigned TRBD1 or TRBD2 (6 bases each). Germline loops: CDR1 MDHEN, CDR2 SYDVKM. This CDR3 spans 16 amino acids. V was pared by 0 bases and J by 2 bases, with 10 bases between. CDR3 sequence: CASSLWAGGNTGELFF. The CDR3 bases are TGTGCCAGCAGTTTATGGGCCGGGGGCAACACCGGGGAGCTGTTTTTT.

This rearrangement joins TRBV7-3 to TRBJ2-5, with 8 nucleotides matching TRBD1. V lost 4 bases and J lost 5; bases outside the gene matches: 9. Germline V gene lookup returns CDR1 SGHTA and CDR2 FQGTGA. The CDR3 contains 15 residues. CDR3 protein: CASSSDRGEDETQYF. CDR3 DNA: TGTGCCAGCAGCTCTGACAGGGGAGAGGATGAGACCCAGTACTTC.